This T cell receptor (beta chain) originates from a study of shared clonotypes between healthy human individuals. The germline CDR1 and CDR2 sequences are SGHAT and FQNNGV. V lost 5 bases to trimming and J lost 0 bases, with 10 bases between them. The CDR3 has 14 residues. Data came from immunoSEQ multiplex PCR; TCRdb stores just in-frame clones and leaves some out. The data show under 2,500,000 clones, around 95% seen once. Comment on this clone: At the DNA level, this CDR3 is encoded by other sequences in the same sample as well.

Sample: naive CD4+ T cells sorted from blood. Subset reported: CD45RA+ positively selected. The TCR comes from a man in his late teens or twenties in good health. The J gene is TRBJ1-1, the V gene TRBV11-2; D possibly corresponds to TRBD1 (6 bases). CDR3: CASSQDRLNTEAFF. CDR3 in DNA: TGTGCCAGCAGCCAGGACAGATTGAACACTGAAGCTTTCTTT.